These 2 T cell receptor beta chains were sequenced from one sample in a study of OX40 agonist ivuxolimab in advanced cancers. Assay: immunoSEQ multiplex PCR; the TCRdb copy retains only in-frame clones and omits some. The sample shows about 100,000 clones, approximately 89% of them seen only once. The source was CD4+ or CD8+ T cells sorted from blood, collected in a trial of the OX40 agonist ivuxolimab. These receptors all stem from an adult with an advanced solid tumor such as melanoma, head and neck, liver or kidney cancer.

CDR3 coding DNA: TGTGCCAGCACCCTTGGGGATTTTAGCAATCAGCCCCAGCATTTT. Amino acid sequence: CASTLGDFSNQPQHF. The gene calls are TRBV28 and TRBJ1-5; D is undetermined. The CDR3 extends over 15 amino acids. Per the germline V gene, CDR1 is MDHEN and CDR2 is SYDVKM. The V and J ends lost 7 bases and 0 bases respectively, with 13 bases between them. Variable domain in full (rest from reference TRBV28 and TRBJ1-5): DVKVTQSSRYLVKRTGEKVFLECVQDMDHENMFWYRQDPGLGLRLIYFSYDVKMKEKGDIPEGYSVSREKKERFSLILESASTNQTSMYLCASTLGDFSNQPQHFGDGTRLSIL.

The gene calls are TRBV6-1 and TRBJ1-5; TRBD1 matches at 10 bases. The junction had 9 bases not matched to a gene; V was cut back by 4 bases and J by 6 bases. The CDR3 has 16 residues. Per germline, CDR1 MNHNS and CDR2 SASEGT. CDR3 amino acids: CASSVSGTGDGQPQHF. The DNA for the CDR3 is TGTGCCAGCAGTGTAAGCGGGACAGGGGACGGTCAGCCCCAGCATTTT.